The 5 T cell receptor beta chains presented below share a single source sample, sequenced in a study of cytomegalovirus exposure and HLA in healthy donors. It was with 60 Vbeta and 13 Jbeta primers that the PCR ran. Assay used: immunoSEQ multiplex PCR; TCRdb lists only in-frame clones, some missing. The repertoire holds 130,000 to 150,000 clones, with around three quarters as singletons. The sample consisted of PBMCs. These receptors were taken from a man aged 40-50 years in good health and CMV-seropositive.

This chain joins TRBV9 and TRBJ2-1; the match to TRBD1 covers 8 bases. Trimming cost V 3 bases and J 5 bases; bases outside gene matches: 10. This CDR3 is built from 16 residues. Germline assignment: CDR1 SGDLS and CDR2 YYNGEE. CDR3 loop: CASSAYSGTGDNEQFF. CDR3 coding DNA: TGTGCCAGCAGCGCGTACTCCGGGACAGGTGACAATGAGCAGTTCTTC.

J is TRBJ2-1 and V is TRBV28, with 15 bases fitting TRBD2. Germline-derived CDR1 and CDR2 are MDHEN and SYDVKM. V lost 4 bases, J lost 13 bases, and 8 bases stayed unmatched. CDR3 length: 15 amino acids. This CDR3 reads CASSSPGLAGGNQFF. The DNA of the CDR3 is TGTGCCAGCAGTTCCCCGGGACTAGCGGGAGGTAACCAGTTCTTC.

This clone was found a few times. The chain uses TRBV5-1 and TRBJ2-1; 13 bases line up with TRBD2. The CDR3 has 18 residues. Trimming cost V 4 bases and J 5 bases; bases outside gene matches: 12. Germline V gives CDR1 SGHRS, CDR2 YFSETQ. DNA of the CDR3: TGCGCCAGCAGCGCACTAGCGGGAGGGCCCCCCCTCCACAATGAGCAGTTCTTC. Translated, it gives CASSALAGGPPLHNEQFF.

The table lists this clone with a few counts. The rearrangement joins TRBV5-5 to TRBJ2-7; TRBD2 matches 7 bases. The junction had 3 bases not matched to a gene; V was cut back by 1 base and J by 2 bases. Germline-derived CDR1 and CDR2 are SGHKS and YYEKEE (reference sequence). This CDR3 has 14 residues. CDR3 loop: CASSLRGEAYEQYF. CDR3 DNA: TGTGCCAGCAGCTTGCGGGGGGAGGCCTACGAGCAGTACTTC.

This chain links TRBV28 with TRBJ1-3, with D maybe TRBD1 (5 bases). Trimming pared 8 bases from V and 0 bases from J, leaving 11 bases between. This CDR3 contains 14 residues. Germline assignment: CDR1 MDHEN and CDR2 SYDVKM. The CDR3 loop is CASATASSGNTIYF. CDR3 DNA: TGTGCCAGCGCGACAGCGAGCTCTGGAAACACCATATATTTT. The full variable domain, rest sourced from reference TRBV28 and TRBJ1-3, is DVKVTQSSRYLVKRTGEKVFLECVQDMDHENMFWYRQDPGLGLRLIYFSYDVKMKEKGDIPEGYSVSREKKERFSLILESASTNQTSMYLCASATASSGNTIYFGEGSWLTVV.